These 9 T cell receptor beta chains were sequenced from one sample in a study of T cell responses to AZD1222 COVID-19 vaccine. Produced via immunoSEQ multiplex PCR; TCRdb's table is partial and in-frame only. The sample has some 140,000 clones, roughly nine tenths seen once; the top ten hold 5.5% to 6%. Material: peripheral blood, obtained on day 0 of MenACWY control vaccination. These receptors were taken from an adult in good health.

This clone was seen once. The chain recombines TRBV12-3 or TRBV12-4 with TRBJ2-1; D gene ambiguous. This CDR3 comprises 12 residues. Trimming took 4 bases from V and 7 from J, leaving 8 bases between them. The CDR3 coding sequence is TGTGCCAGCAGTTGGTACTTGAATGAGCAGTTCTTC. This codes for CASSWYLNEQFF.

J is TRBJ2-3 and V is TRBV23-1, with TRBD2 matching 7 bases. TRBV23-1 falls under the ORF class, with uncertain function. The CDR3 covers 16 residues. V lost 1 base and J lost 2; bases outside the gene matches: 6. In nucleotides, the CDR3 is TGCGCCAGCAGTCAATTTCTAGCGGCCTACACAGATACGCAGTATTTT. It encodes CASSQFLAAYTDTQYF.

The chain uses TRBV5-1 and TRBJ1-4; D uncertain. This CDR3 is 14 amino acids long. Trimming took off 0 bases at V and 5 bases at J, with 8 bases between the two ends. Germline CDR1 reads SGHRS; CDR2 reads YFSETQ. The CDR3 spells CASSLDGRNEKLFF. DNA of the CDR3: TGCGCCAGCAGCTTGGATGGGAGAAATGAAAAACTGTTTTTT. The entire variable domain, with the rest obtained from reference TRBV5-1 and TRBJ1-4, is as follows: KAGVTQTPRYLIKTRGQQVTLSCSPISGHRSVSWYQQTPGQGLQFLFEYFSETQRNKGNFPGRFSGRQFSNSRSEMNVSTLELGDSALYLCASSLDGRNEKLFFGSGTQLSVL.

The chain employs TRBV5-5 and TRBJ2-7; 7 bases fit TRBD1. V was pared by 3 bases and J by 6 bases, with 6 bases of the junction left unmatched. This CDR3 has 13 amino acids. Germline CDR1 is SGHKS and CDR2 is YYEKEE (reference sequence). The CDR3 coding sequence is TGTGCCAGCAGCTCAGTGACAGGGTTCGAGCAGTACGTC. It encodes CASSSVTGFEQYV.

For this clone: At one end the junction does not follow the germline gene, possibly because of a read error. The V and J genes are TRBV7-7 and TRBJ2-2; TRBD2 agrees at 7 bases. The V gene's germline CDR1 is SSHAT and CDR2 FNYEAQ (reference sequence). This CDR3 contains 20 residues. The CDR3 loop reads CASSLEVLSWTSLNTGELFF. Written as DNA, the CDR3 is TGTGCTAGCAGCTTAGAAGTACTATCATGGACTAGTCTGAACACCGGGGAGCTGTTTTTT.

This chain connects TRBV5-1 to TRBJ2-2; no clear D gene. This CDR3 has 15 amino acids. Trimming cost V 0 bases and J 4 bases, with 10 bases left between them. Germline CDR1 SGHRS, CDR2 YFSETQ. CDR3 bases: TGCGCCAGCAGCTTGGAGGGCGTGGGCACCGGGGAGCTGTTTTTT. Translating gives CASSLEGVGTGELFF.

The chain carries TRBV28 and TRBJ2-2; D is unresolved. V dropped 4 bases and J dropped 6 bases, with 15 bases sitting between them. The CDR3 totals 15 residues. Germline lookup yields CDR1 MDHEN and CDR2 SYDVKM. As DNA, the CDR3 is TGTGCCAGCAGTTCCTCGCTCGGTTCCGCCGGGGAGCTGTTTTTT. It encodes CASSSSLGSAGELFF.

The rearrangement links TRBV7-9 to TRBJ1-1; weak D call: TRBD1 (5 bases). Trimming took 7 bases from V and 3 from J, leaving 21 bases between them. Germline-derived CDR1 and CDR2 are SEHNR and FQNEAQ (reference sequence). CDR3 size: 16 residues. CDR3 sequence: CASIINPRDAHTEAFF. CDR3 nucleotide sequence: TGTGCCAGCATCATCAACCCACGGGACGCGCACACTGAAGCTTTCTTT.

This clone has just one count. The gene calls are TRBV29-1 and TRBJ1-2; 9 bases map to TRBD1. After removal of 6 bases from V and 4 bases from J, the junction contained 15 bases not matched to a gene. The CDR3 covers 16 residues. The germline gives CDR1 SQVTM, CDR2 ANQGSEA. The CDR3 here is CSVGRGSGTGLYGYTF. Written as DNA, the CDR3 is TGCAGCGTGGGAAGGGGTTCCGGGACAGGGCTCTATGGCTACACCTTC.